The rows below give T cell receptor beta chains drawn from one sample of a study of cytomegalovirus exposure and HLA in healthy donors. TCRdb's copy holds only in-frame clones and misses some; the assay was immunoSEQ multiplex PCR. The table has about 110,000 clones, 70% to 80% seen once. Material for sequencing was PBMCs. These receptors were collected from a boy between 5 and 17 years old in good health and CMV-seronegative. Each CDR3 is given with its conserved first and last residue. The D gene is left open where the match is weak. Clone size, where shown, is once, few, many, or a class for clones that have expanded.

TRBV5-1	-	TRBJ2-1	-	CASSQQAPYNEQFF	TGCGCCAGCAGCCAACAGGCTCCCTACAATGAGCAGTTCTTC
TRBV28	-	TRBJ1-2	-	CASSLRVGIGYTF	TGTGCCAGCAGTTTAAGAGTCGGGATTGGCTACACCTTC
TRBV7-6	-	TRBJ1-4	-	CASSIRVQGKLFF	TGTGCCAGCAGCATCAGGGTGCAGGGAAAACTGTTTTTT
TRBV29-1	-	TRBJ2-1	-	CSVVAGLYNEQFF	TGCAGCGTTGTGGCGGGGCTCTACAATGAGCAGTTCTTC
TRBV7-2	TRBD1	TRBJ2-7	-	CASSLVVTGRYEQYF	TGTGCCAGCAGCTTAGTCGTGACAGGGAGATACGAGCAGTACTTC
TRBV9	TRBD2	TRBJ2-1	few	CASSVSGGLPNEQFF	TGTGCCAGCAGCGTTAGCGGGGGGCTACCGAATGAGCAGTTCTTC
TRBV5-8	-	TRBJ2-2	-	CASSSGLPNTGELFF	TGTGCCAGCAGCTCGGGACTTCCTAACACCGGGGAGCTGTTTTTT
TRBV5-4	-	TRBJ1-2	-	CASSLSGGPDLYYGYTF	TGTGCCAGCAGCTTGTCCGGGGGGCCAGACCTCTACTATGGCTACACCTTC
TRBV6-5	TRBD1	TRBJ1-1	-	CASRITGGLGTEAFF	TGTGCCAGCAGGATTACAGGGGGTTTGGGCACTGAAGCTTTCTTT
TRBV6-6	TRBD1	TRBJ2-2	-	CASSPTGEAGELFF	TGTGCCAGCAGTCCGACAGGGGAGGCCGGGGAGCTGTTTTTT
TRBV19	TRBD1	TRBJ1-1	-	CASRRQGVGTEAFF	TGTGCCAGTCGACGACAGGGGGTCGGCACTGAAGCTTTCTTT
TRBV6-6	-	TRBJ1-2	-	CASSYPRGGYTF	TGTGCCAGCAGTTACCCGCGGGGTGGCTACACCTTC
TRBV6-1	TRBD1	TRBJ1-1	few	CASSAIQGVNTEAFF	TGTGCCAGCAGTGCAATACAGGGGGTTAACACTGAAGCTTTCTTT
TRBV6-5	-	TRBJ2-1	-	CASREGGSSYNEQFF	TGTGCCAGCAGGGAGGGGGGGAGCTCCTACAATGAGCAGTTCTTC
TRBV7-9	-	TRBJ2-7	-	CASSLAGTPYEQYF	TGTGCCAGCAGCTTAGCCGGGACACCTTACGAGCAGTACTTC
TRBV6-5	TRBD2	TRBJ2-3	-	CASSPAGGGNTQYF	TGTGCCAGCAGTCCAGCGGGAGGCGGCAATACGCAGTATTTT
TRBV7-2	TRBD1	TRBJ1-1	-	CASSLGQGDEAFF	TGTGCCAGCAGCTTAGGACAGGGTGATGAAGCTTTCTTT
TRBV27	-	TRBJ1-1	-	CASSPDSLKAFF	TGTGCCAGCAGTCCTGACAGTTTAAAGGCTTTCTTT
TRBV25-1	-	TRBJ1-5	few	CASSEPGSAPQHF	TGTGCCAGCAGTGAACCCGGGAGTGCGCCCCAGCATTTT
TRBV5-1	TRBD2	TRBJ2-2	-	CASSFYSGGTGELFF	TGCGCCAGCAGCTTTTATAGCGGGGGGACCGGGGAGCTGTTTTTT
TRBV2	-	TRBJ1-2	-	CASRLEQGTRVYGYTF	TGTGCCAGCAGGCTGGAGCAGGGAACAAGGGTCTATGGCTACACCTTC
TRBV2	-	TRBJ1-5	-	CASRWDSYFNQPQHF	TGTGCCAGCAGATGGGACTCTTATTTCAATCAGCCCCAGCATTTT
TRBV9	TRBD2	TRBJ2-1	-	CASSVEGSGRNEQFF	TGTGCCAGCAGCGTAGAAGGGAGCGGGAGGAATGAGCAGTTCTTC
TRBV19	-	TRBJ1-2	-	CASSIQNNYGYTF	TGTGCCAGTAGTATTCAGAATAACTATGGCTACACCTTC
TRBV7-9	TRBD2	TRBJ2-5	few	CASSFSGGQETQYF	TGTGCCAGCAGCTTTAGCGGGGGCCAAGAGACCCAGTACTTC
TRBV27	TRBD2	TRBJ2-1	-	CASSFGTSGRSYNEQFF	TGTGCCAGCAGTTTCGGGACTAGCGGGCGCTCCTACAATGAGCAGTTCTTC
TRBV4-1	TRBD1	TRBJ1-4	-	CASSHPGRDRGVKATNEKLFF	TGCGCCAGCAGCCACCCTGGAAGGGACAGGGGGGTAAAGGCAACTAATGAAAAACTGTTTTTT
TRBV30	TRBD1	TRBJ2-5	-	CAWSTGEKNTETQYF	TGTGCCTGGTCGACAGGGGAAAAGAACACGGAGACCCAGTACTTC
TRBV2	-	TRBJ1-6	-	CASSPRQNNSPLHF	TGTGCCAGCAGCCCCCGACAGAATAATTCACCCCTCCACTTT
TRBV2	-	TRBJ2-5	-	CAGEAGAGETQYF	TGTGCCGGGGAAGCGGGTGCGGGGGAGACCCAGTACTTC
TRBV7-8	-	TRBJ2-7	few	CASNNLQGQTYEQYF	TGTGCCAGCAATAATCTACAGGGACAAACGTACGAGCAGTACTTC
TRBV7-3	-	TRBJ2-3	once	CASSFELTDTQYF	TGTGCCAGCAGCTTCGAACTCACAGATACGCAGTATTTT
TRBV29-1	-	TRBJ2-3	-	CSVFGRGDTQYF	TGCAGCGTTTTTGGGCGGGGAGATACGCAGTATTTT
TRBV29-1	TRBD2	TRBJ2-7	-	CSVLPGLATYEQYF	TGCAGCGTCTTACCGGGACTAGCGACCTACGAGCAGTACTTC
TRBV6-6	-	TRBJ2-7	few	CASTLGQTYEQYF	TGTGCCAGCACCCTAGGACAGACCTACGAGCAGTACTTC